The T cell receptor beta chain described here comes from a study of regulatory T cells in long-lasting Graves disease. Study at large: The study enrolled newly diagnosed Graves' patients on antithyroid drugs under 3 months.

This sample's time point: newly diagnosed GD, antithyroid drugs for less than 3 months. Construction of the TCR library relied on RNA isolated from PBMCs. Combining iRepertoire HTBI primers with Arm-PCR of CDR3 regions, the authors built TCR beta libraries. TCRdb recomputed calls from the multiplex PCR reads with MiXCR, one row per CDR3 protein. The sample shows about 530,000 distinct CDR3 sequences, approximately 16% of them seen only once. Trimming removed 4 bases from V and 1 base from J, with 10 bases in between. The CDR3 runs 14 residues. Germline assignment: CDR1 SGHAT and CDR2 FQNNGV. This clonotype came up many times. The same sample was also used in a study of T cells in Graves' hyperthyroidism and ophthalmopathy.

The receptor was derived from a woman in her forties or fifties with Graves disease. The sample was peripheral blood mononuclear cells (PBMCs), taken at new diagnosis, from a patient treated with antithyroid drugs. The chain employs TRBV11-2 and TRBJ1-1; D call uncertain. The CDR3 DNA reads TGTGCCAGCAGCTACCCTTTAGAGAACACTGAAGCTTTCTTT. Translating gives CASSYPLENTEAFF.